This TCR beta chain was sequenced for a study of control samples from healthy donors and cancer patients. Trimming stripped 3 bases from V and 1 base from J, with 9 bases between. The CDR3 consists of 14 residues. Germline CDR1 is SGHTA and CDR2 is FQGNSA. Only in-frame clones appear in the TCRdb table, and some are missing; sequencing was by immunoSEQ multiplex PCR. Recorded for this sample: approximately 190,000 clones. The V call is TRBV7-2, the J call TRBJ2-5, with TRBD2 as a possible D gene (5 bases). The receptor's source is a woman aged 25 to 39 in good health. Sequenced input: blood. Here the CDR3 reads CASSFGLSQETQYF. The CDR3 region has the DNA TGTGCCAGCAGCTTCGGACTGTCCCAAGAGACCCAGTACTTC.